This paragraph covers one T cell receptor beta chain sequence. The antigen is not known. This sample was included in a study of monozygotic twins with inflammatory bowel disease. From the 5' RACE reads, TCRdb lists one entry per CDR3 protein and no DNA. This repertoire includes about 380,000 distinct CDR3 sequences. Study results and caveats: Among patients, repertoires may have gained variability from differing immunosuppressive treatments. It was in IBD patients that TCRbeta diversity (inverse Simpson) was lower than in healthy co-twins.

The CDR3 covers 15 residues. The germline V gene encodes CDR1 SGHRS and CDR2 YFSETQ. The specimen sequenced was blood. V gene TRBV5-1 combines with J gene TRBJ2-2; the TCRdb D gene call, TRBD1, has no DNA to confirm it. The TCR was taken from a human donor with ulcerative colitis or Crohn's disease, or a healthy co-twin of an affected twin (not recorded which). The CDR3 spells CASSTTGTYTGELFF. The whole variable domain, remainder taken from reference TRBV5-1 and TRBJ2-2, is KAGVTQTPRYLIKTRGQQVTLSCSPISGHRSVSWYQQTPGQGLQFLFEYFSETQRNKGNFPGRFSGRQFSNSRSEMNVSTLELGDSALYLCASSTTGTYTGELFFGEGSRLTVL.